This T cell receptor beta chain comes out of a study of vaccination and CD4 T cells after COVID-19. About the research overall: The study enrolled six male and four female convalescents, two of whom were Hispanic. Post-COVID samples were collected a median about 95 days following diagnosis, spanning 35 to 161. Post-vaccine sample collection happened at a median of approximately 77 days after dose two, ranging 14 to 241.

Treatment defined: roughly 10-day PBMC culture with coronavirus spike peptide pools or control peptides (ViraFEST assay). With regard to this clonotype: Its target is not known.

After removal of 1 base from V and 7 bases from J, the junction contained 7 bases not matched to a gene. The CDR3 is made up of 15 amino acids. CDR1 and CDR2 (germline): LNHNV, YYDKDF (reference sequence). Sequencing of DNA taken from cultured CD4+ T cells relied on the Oncomine TCR Beta short-read assay. MiXCR, applied by TCRdb to the PCR reads, yields one record per CDR3 protein. The sample records about 14,000 distinct CDR3 sequences, around three fifths being singletons. Study-level points and caveats: The median proportion of reactive clones detected only post-vaccination in convalescent patients was approximately 90%.

This chain links TRBV15 with TRBJ1-5; TRBD1 agrees at 7 bases. The TCR comes from a human donor who had recovered from COVID-19. The sequenced sample was CD4+ T cells from blood, cultured in vitro. As DNA, the CDR3 is TGTGCCACCAGCAGAGGGGGAGGGGGCCTCCAGCCCCAGCATTTT. Translated: CATSRGGGGLQPQHF.